Below, one TCR beta chain is given with its context. The antigen is unknown. The V gene's germline CDR1 is LNHDA and CDR2 SQIVND (reference sequence). CDR3 size: 15 residues. V was trimmed by 0 bases and J by 7 bases, leaving 13 bases between them. This sample was included in a study of cytomegalovirus exposure and HLA in healthy donors. Overall study results and limits: A later analysis linked a missense variant in DCLRE1C to the trimming of TCR beta V and J genes. HLA alleles showed associations with 15,000 to 20,000 TCR beta sequences in a later analysis, at a 0.05 false discovery rate. Later on, an analysis found that several of the most significant clusters appeared to be linked to common viral pathogens, which included parvovirus B19. Upon later analysis, HLA-associated TCR beta chains proved more clonally expanded than other, equally common chains.

PCR employed 60 Vbeta and 13 Jbeta primers. Only in-frame clones appear in the TCRdb table, and some are missing; sequencing was by immunoSEQ multiplex PCR. This sample yields fewer than 200,000 clones, of which roughly 80% are seen a single time; about 2.6% belongs to the top ten. This sequence joins TRBV19 and TRBJ1-5; D is possibly TRBD1 (6 bases). Material for sequencing was PBMCs. This clonotype was sampled from a female donor in good health and CMV-seronegative. The CDR3: CASSIDWGQGQPQHF. In DNA form, the CDR3 reads TGTGCCAGTAGTATAGATTGGGGGCAAGGACAGCCCCAGCATTTT.